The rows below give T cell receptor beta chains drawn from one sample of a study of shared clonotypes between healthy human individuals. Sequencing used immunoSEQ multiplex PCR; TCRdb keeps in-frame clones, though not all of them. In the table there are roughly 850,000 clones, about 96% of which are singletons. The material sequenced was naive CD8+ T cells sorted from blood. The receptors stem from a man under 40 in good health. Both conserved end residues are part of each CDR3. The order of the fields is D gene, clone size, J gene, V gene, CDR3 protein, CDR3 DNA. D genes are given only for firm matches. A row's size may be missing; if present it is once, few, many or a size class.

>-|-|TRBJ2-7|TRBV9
CASSVVDNSYEQYF
TGTGCCAGCAGCGTAGTGGACAACTCCTACGAGCAGTACTTC
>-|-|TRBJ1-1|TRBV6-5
CASSYSAGPNTEAFF
TGTGCCAGCAGTTACTCGGCAGGGCCGAACACTGAAGCTTTCTTT
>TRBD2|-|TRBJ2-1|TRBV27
CASSYSGSVYEQFF
TGTGCCAGCAGTTATAGCGGGAGTGTGTATGAGCAGTTCTTC
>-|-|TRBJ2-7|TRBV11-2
CASSLVRSGAYEQYF
TGTGCCAGCAGCTTAGTGAGATCGGGGGCCTACGAGCAGTACTTC
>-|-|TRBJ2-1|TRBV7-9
CASSSKPNEQFF
TGTGCCAGCAGCTCTAAGCCAAATGAGCAGTTCTTC
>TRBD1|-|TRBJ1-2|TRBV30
CAWSPGTGDGYTF
TGTGCCTGGAGCCCGGGGACAGGAGATGGCTACACCTTC
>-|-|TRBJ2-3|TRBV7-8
CASSRITSGTQYF
TGTGCCAGCAGCCGCATCACTAGTGGTACGCAGTATTTT
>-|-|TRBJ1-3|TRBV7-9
CASSSWDSGNTIYF
TGTGCCAGCAGTTCGTGGGACTCTGGAAACACCATATATTTT
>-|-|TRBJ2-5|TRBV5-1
CASSLYGFEETQYF
TGCGCCAGCAGCTTGTACGGTTTTGAAGAGACCCAGTACTTC
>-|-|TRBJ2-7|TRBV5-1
CASSLYQGSYEQYF
TGCGCCAGCAGCTTGTACCAGGGATCCTACGAGCAGTACTTC
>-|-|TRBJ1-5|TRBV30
CAWDLTGFNQPQHF
TGTGCCTGGGACTTGACAGGCTTCAATCAGCCCCAGCATTTT
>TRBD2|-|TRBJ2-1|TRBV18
CASSPPSGRAIYNEQFF
TGTGCCAGCTCACCTCCTAGCGGGAGGGCCATCTACAATGAGCAGTTCTTC
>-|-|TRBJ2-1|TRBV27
CASRDSAISYNEQFF
TGTGCCAGCAGGGACAGCGCCATAAGCTACAATGAGCAGTTCTTC
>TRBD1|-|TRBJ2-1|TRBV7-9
CASSLVDRPNEQFF
TGTGCCAGCAGCTTAGTGGACAGGCCAAATGAGCAGTTCTTC
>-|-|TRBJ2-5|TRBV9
CASSVELSSAQETQYF
TGTGCCAGCAGCGTAGAATTGTCTAGCGCACAAGAGACCCAGTACTTC
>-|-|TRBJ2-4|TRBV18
CASSGGDIQYF
TGTGCCAGCTCAGGTGGTGACATTCAGTACTTC
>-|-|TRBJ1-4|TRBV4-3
CASSQDRYGGDPNEKLFF
TGCGCCAGCAGCCAAGATCGGTACGGGGGGGATCCTAATGAAAAACTGTTTTTT
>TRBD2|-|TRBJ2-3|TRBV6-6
CASGTSVIDTQYF
TGTGCCAGCGGGACTAGCGTCATAGATACGCAGTATTTT
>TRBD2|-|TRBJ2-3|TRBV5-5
CASSLEGGSDTQYF
TGTGCCAGCAGCTTGGAGGGAGGGTCAGATACGCAGTATTTT
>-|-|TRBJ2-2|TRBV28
CASSWTPTGELFF
TGTGCCAGCAGCTGGACCCCCACCGGGGAGCTGTTTTTT
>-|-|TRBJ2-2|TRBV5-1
CASSYRLNTGELFF
TGCGCCAGCAGCTATCGTCTAAACACCGGGGAGCTGTTTTTT
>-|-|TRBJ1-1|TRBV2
CASSVPGAGTEAFF
TGTGCCAGCAGTGTACCGGGCGCGGGCACTGAAGCTTTCTTT
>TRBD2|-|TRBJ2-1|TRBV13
CASSLLAETDWQFF
TGTGCCAGCAGCTTACTAGCGGAAACGGACTGGCAGTTCTTC
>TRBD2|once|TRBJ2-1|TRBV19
CASSIGTSRRGDEQFF
TGTGCCAGTAGTATAGGGACTAGCCGGAGAGGGGATGAGCAGTTCTTC
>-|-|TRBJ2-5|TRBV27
CASSPWGGRDETQYF
TGTGCCAGCAGTCCCTGGGGCGGGCGAGACGAGACCCAGTACTTC
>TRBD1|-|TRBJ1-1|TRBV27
CASRGTGKSLNTEAFF
TGTGCCAGCCGGGGGACAGGGAAGTCCCTGAACACTGAAGCTTTCTTT
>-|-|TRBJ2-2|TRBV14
CASSHLSWTGELFF
TGTGCCAGCAGCCACCTATCCTGGACCGGGGAGCTGTTTTTT
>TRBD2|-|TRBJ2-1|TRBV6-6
CASSYRRSGGYNEQFF
TGTGCCAGCAGTTACCGCCGCTCGGGGGGCTACAATGAGCAGTTCTTC
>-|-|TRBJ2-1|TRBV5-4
CASSLYYNEQFF
TGTGCCAGCAGTCTTTACTACAATGAGCAGTTCTTC
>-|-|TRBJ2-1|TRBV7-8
CASSLESPNEQFF
TGTGCCAGCAGCCTAGAATCACCCAATGAGCAGTTCTTC
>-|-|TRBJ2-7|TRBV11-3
CASSFGIPYEQYF
TGTGCCAGCAGCTTCGGGATCCCCTACGAGCAGTACTTC
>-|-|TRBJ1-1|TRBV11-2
CASSLGESQTEAFF
TGTGCCAGCAGCTTAGGGGAATCCCAAACTGAAGCTTTCTTT
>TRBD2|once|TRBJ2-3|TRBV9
CASSSGRTSGSRDTQYF
TGTGCCAGCAGCTCGGGCCGGACTAGCGGGAGCCGGGATACGCAGTATTTT
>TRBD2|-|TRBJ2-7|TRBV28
CASSLDGSGSSYEQYF
TGTGCCAGCAGTTTAGATGGTAGCGGGTCCTCCTACGAGCAGTACTTC
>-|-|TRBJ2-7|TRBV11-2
CASSAIDSENPYEQYF
TGTGCCAGCAGCGCAATCGACAGTGAAAATCCCTACGAGCAGTACTTC
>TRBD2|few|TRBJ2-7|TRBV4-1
CASSHPGTSGSHEQYF
TGCGCCAGCAGCCACCCCGGGACTAGCGGGAGCCACGAGCAGTACTTC
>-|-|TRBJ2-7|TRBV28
CASTFGMGEQYF
TGTGCCAGCACGTTTGGGATGGGCGAGCAGTACTTC
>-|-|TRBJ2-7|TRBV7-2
CASSLGDPREQYF
TGTGCCAGCAGCTTAGGGGATCCGAGGGAGCAGTACTTC
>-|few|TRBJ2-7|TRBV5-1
CASSLDSGTYEQYF
TGCGCCAGCTCTCTCGACAGTGGAACCTACGAGCAGTACTTC
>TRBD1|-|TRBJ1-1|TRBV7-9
CASSGDRAFEAFF
TGTGCCAGCAGCGGGGACAGGGCATTCGAAGCTTTCTTT
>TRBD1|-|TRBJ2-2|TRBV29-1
CSVVEGAAGELFF
TGCAGCGTTGTTGAGGGGGCAGCCGGGGAGCTGTTTTTT
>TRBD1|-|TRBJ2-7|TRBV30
CALRGTGFSSYEQYF
TGTGCCCTCAGAGGGACAGGTTTTAGCTCCTACGAGCAGTACTTC
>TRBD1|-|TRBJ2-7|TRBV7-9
CASSQPGQSAYEQYF
TGTGCCAGCAGCCAACCGGGACAGAGTGCTTACGAGCAGTACTTC
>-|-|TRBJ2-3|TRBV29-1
CSVDPAQGSGTDTQYF
TGCAGCGTTGATCCAGCACAGGGTAGCGGCACAGATACGCAGTATTTT
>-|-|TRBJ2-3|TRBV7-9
CASSPGRGQQDTQYF
TGTGCCAGCAGCCCCGGTAGAGGACAGCAGGATACGCAGTATTTT
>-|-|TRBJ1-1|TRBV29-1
CSVLQGAGAAFF
TGCAGCGTCCTACAAGGAGCAGGGGCGGCTTTCTTT
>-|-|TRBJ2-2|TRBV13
CASSQDGLYTGELFF
TGTGCCAGCAGCCAAGACGGACTGTACACCGGGGAGCTGTTTTTT
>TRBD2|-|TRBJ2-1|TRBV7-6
CASSETTGLAGEQFF
TGTGCCAGCAGCGAGACTACGGGACTAGCTGGTGAGCAGTTCTTC